The present TCR beta chain was sequenced within a study of T-cell memory formation after mild COVID-19. TCRdb fed the 5' RACE reads into MiXCR, producing one record per CDR3 protein. The table lists around 340,000 distinct CDR3 sequences, approximately 14% of them singletons. Broader study findings: Clones contracting day 15 to 85 were balanced CD4/CD8; later expanders leaned CD4+.

On this clonotype: Its antigen is unidentified.

The germline V and J ends were trimmed by 4 bases and 3 bases, with 15 bases remaining between them. Germline CDR1 reads SGHNT; CDR2 reads YYREEE (reference sequence). The CDR3 is made up of 15 amino acids. The sequencing sample was made of PBMCs or a T cell subset sorted from them (not recorded which). The chain combines TRBV5-4 with TRBJ2-3; D might be TRBD2 (6 bases). The receptor was isolated from a man aged 18 to 29 who had mild COVID-19 (a few samples of this study predate the infection). Cell type and time point are not known. CDR3 DNA sequence: TGTGCCAGCAGCAGTCGGGGAGGCTGGACAGATACGCAGTATTTT. The encoded protein is CASSSRGGWTDTQYF. Complete variable domain (other parts from reference TRBV5-4 and TRBJ2-3): ETGVTQSPTHLIKTRGQQVTLRCSSQSGHNTVSWYQQALGQGPQFIFQYYREEENGRGNFPPRFSGLQFPNYSSELNVNALELDDSALYLCASSSRGGWTDTQYFGPGTRLTVL.